The source of this T cell receptor beta chain is a study of vaccination and CD4 T cells after COVID-19. Across the study: Across the group, participants received two doses of either BNT162b2 or mRNA-1273 vaccine. Timing of post-vaccine sample collection was a median about 72 days after dose two, with a range of 14 to 241. Points from the study as a whole: Median counts of SARS-CoV-2-reactive clonotypes increased from roughly 21 to 40; this difference was not significant.

Notes on this clonotype: Its antigen is still unknown.

Cultured CD4+ T cells had their DNA profiled by the Oncomine TCR Beta short-read assay. MiXCR, run by TCRdb on the PCR reads, gives a single entry per CDR3 protein. Among just under 20,000 distinct CDR3 sequences, 52% were seen once, and the ten largest hold roughly 8.8%. Treatment given: roughly 11-day PBMC culture with coronavirus spike peptide pools or control peptides (ViraFEST assay). The CDR3 is 18 residues long. Germline CDR1 and CDR2: DFQATT and SNEGSKA (reference sequence). Between the trimmed V and J ends, which lost 5 bases and 4 bases, there was a span of 24 bases. The rearrangement links TRBV20-1 to TRBJ1-6; D is possibly TRBD1 (5 bases). Material: CD4+ T cells from blood, cultured in vitro. This sequence originates from a human donor who had recovered from COVID-19. The CDR3 nucleotides are TGCAGTGCTTGGGGGGACGCTTCTTCCCTCCTTTATAATTCACCCCTCCACTTT. The encoded protein is CSAWGDASSLLYNSPLHF.